A single sample gave rise to the 6 T cell receptor beta chains below, sequenced in a study of blood T cell repertoires in COVID-19 (dated by TCRdb to the early 2020s). Library method: the immunoSEQ multiplex PCR assay. The table comes from immuneACCESS by way of TCRdb, which keeps in-frame sequences with V and J called. Part of the clones is missing from these tables; in studies checked, under half for an unresolved V gene and the rest for unknown reasons. This sample holds hundreds of thousands of clones; around four fifths were observed only once. Of the sample, about 4% is held by the ten largest clones. The sample consisted of PBMCs or T cells enriched from blood (not recorded which). The receptors were sampled from a man between 25 and 39 years old with acute COVID-19.

This sequence joins TRBV4-1 and TRBJ2-1; 12 positions match TRBD2. The germline V gene encodes CDR1 MGHRA and CDR2 YSYEKL. Trimming took 4 bases from V and 5 from J; bases not matched to a gene: 6. The CDR3 length is 16 residues. The CDR3 sequence is CASSLSLAGGHNEQFF. The CDR3 DNA follows: TGCGCCAGCAGCCTTAGCCTAGCGGGGGGGCACAATGAGCAGTTCTTC.

The genes are TRBV19 and TRBJ2-2, with TRBD2 matching 11 bases. CDR3 length equals 16 residues. Germline CDR1 and CDR2: LNHDA and SQIVND (reference sequence). The V segment lost 5 bases and the J segment 6 bases; nucleotides outside the gene matches: 8. In DNA, the CDR3 is TGTGCCAGTAGTCCGCGTAGCGGGAGGGCCTCCGGGGAGCTGTTTTTT. As protein: CASSPRSGRASGELFF.

The V gene is TRBV7-2, the J gene TRBJ2-1, with TRBD2 identical over 10 bases. V lost 5 bases, J lost 10 bases, and 20 bases stayed unmatched. The CDR3 consists of 18 residues. Germline assignment: CDR1 SGHTA and CDR2 FQGNSA. Here the CDR3 DNA reads TGTGCCAGCAGCCGGTTCCTTTCGGGACTAGCGACGGTAGGGGAGCAGTTCTTC. Translation gives CASSRFLSGLATVGEQFF. The whole variable domain, remainder taken from reference TRBV7-2 and TRBJ2-1, is GAGVSQSPSNKVTEKGKDVELRCDPISGHTALYWYRQSLGQGLEFLIYFQGNSAPDKSGLPSDRFSAERTGGSVSTLTIQRTQQEDSAVYLCASSRFLSGLATVGEQFFGPGTRLTVL.

The chain combines TRBV6-6 with TRBJ1-4, with 8 nucleotides matching TRBD1. CDR3 length equals 15 residues. CDR1 is MNHNY and CDR2 is SVGAGI in the germline V gene (reference sequence). With V trimmed by 5 bases and J by 2 bases, 4 bases remained unmatched. CDR3 sequence reads: CASSPRQGTNEKLFF. Written as DNA, the CDR3 is TGTGCCAGCAGTCCCCGACAGGGGACTAATGAAAAACTGTTTTTT.

The gene calls are TRBV27 and TRBJ2-3, with TRBD1 identical over 10 bases. Germline V CDR1 and CDR2: MNHEY, SMNVEV (reference sequence). CDR3 length equals 20 residues. Losses at the gene ends were 6 bases for V and 3 bases for J; bases not matched to a gene: 21. The CDR3, as DNA: TGTGCCAGCAGGGTATCTAAAACTCACCGGGACAGGGGACAAACAGATACGCAGTATTTT. It encodes CASRVSKTHRDRGQTDTQYF.

The gene calls are TRBV28 and TRBJ2-7; D perhaps matches TRBD1 (6 bases). The CDR3 spans 15 residues. V lost 2 bases to trimming and J lost 0 bases, with 11 bases between them. Germline values: CDR1 MDHEN, CDR2 SYDVKM. In DNA, the CDR3 is TGTGCCAGCAGTTTAGGCCAGGGGAGCTCCTACGAGCAGTACGTC. As protein: CASSLGQGSSYEQYV.